One sample yielded the 30 T cell receptor beta chains listed below, sequenced in a study of OX40 agonist ivuxolimab in advanced cancers. The protocol was immunoSEQ multiplex PCR, while the TCRdb copy is restricted to in-frame clones and leaves out a portion. The table shows some 39,000 clones, with 80% to 90% occurring only once. Specimen: CD4+ or CD8+ T cells sorted from blood, collected in a trial of the OX40 agonist ivuxolimab. These receptors were obtained from an adult with an advanced solid tumor such as melanoma, head and neck, liver or kidney cancer.

The chain couples TRBV10-3 to TRBJ1-2, with D possibly matching TRBD1 (5 bases). Germline-derived CDR1 and CDR2 are ENHRY and SYGVKD. V lost 0 bases to trimming and J lost 8 bases, with 10 bases between them. The CDR3 is made up of 13 amino acids. CDR3 bases: TGTGCCATCAGTGAGTCACAGGACTGGGGCTACACCTTC. The encoded protein is CAISESQDWGYTF.

Written as DNA, the CDR3 is TGTGCCAGCAGCGTAGGGACTAGCGGGGCTGGCGAGCAGTACTTC. Amino acid sequence: CASSVGTSGAGEQYF. V and J are TRBV9 and TRBJ2-7; TRBD2 matches 12 bases. The germline gives CDR1 SGDLS, CDR2 YYNGEE. CDR3 length equals 15 residues. Trimming took 0 bases from V and 6 from J; bases not matched to a gene: 4.

This chain uses TRBV9 with TRBJ2-5; 8 bases match TRBD2. The J call is in doubt because the DNA end fits TRBJ2-7 better. In germline, CDR1 is SGDLS, CDR2 YYNGEE. This CDR3 contains 15 residues. The CDR3 loop reads CASSVSGTSSYEQYF. The CDR3 region has the DNA TGTGCCAGCAGCGTATCCGGGACTAGCTCCTACGAGCAGTACTTC.

The chain has TRBV28 and TRBJ1-4, with D unresolved. The V gene's germline CDR1 is MDHEN and CDR2 SYDVKM. Trimming stripped 7 bases from V and 0 bases from J, with 12 bases between. The CDR3 is made up of 15 amino acids. CDR3 bases: TGTGCCAGCAAGAAAGGCGGAGCAACTAATGAAAAACTGTTTTTT. It translates to CASKKGGATNEKLFF. Full variable domain (outside the CDR3, taken from reference TRBV28 and TRBJ1-4): DVKVTQSSRYLVKRTGEKVFLECVQDMDHENMFWYRQDPGLGLRLIYFSYDVKMKEKGDIPEGYSVSREKKERFSLILESASTNQTSMYLCASKKGGATNEKLFFGSGTQLSVL.

This clone has only a few counts. V gene TRBV6-1 combines with J gene TRBJ1-1; D is perhaps TRBD1 (5 bases). Germline CDR1 MNHNS, CDR2 SASEGT. V lost 2 bases and J lost 3, with 10 bases in between. The CDR3 covers 14 residues. The CDR3 nucleotides read TGTGCCAGCAGTGAACTGGACATGGACACTGAAGCTTTCTTT. It encodes CASSELDMDTEAFF.

CDR3 residues: CASSPPGVTGGEQYF. In DNA, the CDR3 is TGTGCCAGCTCACCACCGGGAGTAACGGGAGGGGAGCAGTACTTC. The V gene is TRBV18, the J gene TRBJ2-7, with 8 bases identical to TRBD2. The junction had 8 bases not matched to a gene; V was cut back by 0 bases and J by 7 bases. CDR1 KGHSH and CDR2 LQKENI come from the germline V gene. The CDR3 is 15 amino acids.

The rearrangement joins TRBV19 to TRBJ2-6; no reliable D call. This CDR3 is 16 amino acids long. V was pared by 3 bases and J by 6 bases, with 15 bases between. Looked up from germline, CDR1 is LNHDA and CDR2 is SQIVND (reference sequence). CDR3 nucleotides: TGTGCCAGTAGTATTTCTAGTTGGTCAGAGGCCAACGTCCTGACTTTC. This gives the protein CASSISSWSEANVLTF.

This rearrangement joins TRBV6-1 to TRBJ1-2; D unclear. The CDR3 consists of 14 residues. Germline CDR1 is MNHNS and CDR2 is SASEGT. The V and J ends lost 3 bases and 2 bases respectively, with 10 bases between them. CDR3 nucleotides: TGTGCCAGCAGTGACGCAGGCGTGAACTATGGCTACACCTTC. Translated, it gives CASSDAGVNYGYTF.

The genes are TRBV28 and TRBJ1-1; possibly TRBD1 for D (6 bases). The CDR3 is made up of 16 amino acids. Trimming left V 3 bases short and J 1 base short, with 15 bases between. CDR1 is MDHEN and CDR2 is SYDVKM in the germline V gene. CDR3 bases: TGTGCCAGCAGTTTCACCCTTGGAGGGGGGAACACTGAAGCTTTCTTT. Its translation is CASSFTLGGGNTEAFF.

About this clone itself: Other nucleotide sequences from this sample produce the same CDR3. The rearrangement joins TRBV28 to TRBJ1-2; maybe TRBD1 (5 bases). This CDR3 is built from 14 residues. The germline V gene encodes CDR1 MDHEN and CDR2 SYDVKM. V was shortened by 4 bases and J by 2 bases, with 11 bases between the two germline ends. The CDR3 DNA reads as TGTGCCAGCAGTTCCGGTGGGGGGAACTATGGCTACACCTTC. Its translation: CASSSGGGNYGYTF.

V gene TRBV28 combines with J gene TRBJ2-2; a weak D match, TRBD2 (6 bases). Trimming shortened V by 6 bases and J by 5 bases, and 16 bases separated the two germline ends. CDR3 length: 15 amino acids. Germline V CDR1 and CDR2: MDHEN, SYDVKM. The CDR3 sequence is CASRTGTLYTGELFF. The CDR3 DNA reads as TGTGCCAGCAGGACCGGGACTCTGTATACCGGGGAGCTGTTTTTT.

This clone was detected a few times. The chain joins TRBV28 to TRBJ2-7; 8 nucleotides line up with TRBD1. The J segment lost 13 bases and the V segment lost 4 bases, leaving 6 bases of the junction unmatched. This CDR3 has 11 residues. The germline gives CDR1 MDHEN, CDR2 SYDVKM. CDR3 sequence (DNA): TGTGCCAGCAGTTCCACGACAGGGGTATACTTC. Translated: CASSSTTGVYF.

J is TRBJ2-7 and V is TRBV9, with TRBD1 matching over 10 bases. The junction had 6 bases not matched to a gene; V was cut back by 0 bases and J by 6 bases. The CDR3 spans 15 residues. The germline V gene has CDR1 SGDLS and CDR2 YYNGEE. Here the CDR3 DNA reads TGTGCCAGCAGCGTAGACCCCGGGACAGGGGTCGAGCAGTACTTC. Translating it yields CASSVDPGTGVEQYF.

The chain couples TRBV4-3 to TRBJ2-1; D unresolved. V was cut by 3 bases and J by 8 bases, with 8 bases left in between. This CDR3 contains 12 residues. Per germline, CDR1 LGHNA and CDR2 YSLEER. The CDR3 reads CASSQYSYEQFF. In DNA form, the CDR3 reads TGCGCCAGCAGCCAGTACTCGTATGAGCAGTTCTTC.

This chain connects TRBV29-1 to TRBJ1-1; the D gene is possibly TRBD1 (5 bases). This CDR3 contains 12 residues. V was cut by 2 bases and J by 9 bases, with 13 bases left in between. Germline CDR1 and CDR2: SQVTM and ANQGSEA. The CDR3 region has the DNA TGCAGCGTTGAATGGGGGGTAGGAAAAGCTTTCTTT. Protein sequence: CSVEWGVGKAFF. Full variable domain (outside the CDR3, taken from reference TRBV29-1 and TRBJ1-1): SAVISQKPSRDICQRGTSLTIQCQVDSQVTMMFWYRQQPGQSLTLIATANQGSEATYESGFVIDKFPISRPNLTFSTLTVSNMSPEDSSIYLCSVEWGVGKAFFGQGTRLTVV.

The gene calls are TRBV28 and TRBJ1-5; no clear D. Looked up from germline, CDR1 is MDHEN and CDR2 is SYDVKM. Trimming left V 6 bases short and J 1 base short, with 10 bases between. The CDR3 loop spans 14 amino acids. CDR3 in DNA: TGTGCCAGCAGGTACTTGGGGAGCAATCAGCCCCAGCATTTT. This sequence encodes CASRYLGSNQPQHF.

This chain connects TRBV19 to TRBJ2-2; D is uncertain. In germline, CDR1 is LNHDA, CDR2 SQIVND (reference sequence). V gave up 5 bases and J gave up 4 bases, with 2 bases separating them. The CDR3 length is 11 residues. This CDR3 reads CASSATGELFF. CDR3 nucleotides: TGTGCCAGTAGTGCCACCGGGGAGCTGTTTTTT.

The chain employs TRBV7-2 and TRBJ1-2; perhaps TRBD1 as D (5 bases). CDR1 is SGHTA and CDR2 is FQGNSA in the germline V gene. Deletions cut 1 base from V and 2 bases from J, with 8 bases between. This CDR3 has 14 residues. CDR3 coding DNA: TGTGCCAGCAGCTTAGGACAGTCCAACTATGGCTACACCTTC. This codes for CASSLGQSNYGYTF. Supplemented by reference TRBV7-2 and TRBJ1-2, the full variable domain reads GAGVSQSPSNKVTEKGKDVELRCDPISGHTALYWYRQSLGQGLEFLIYFQGNSAPDKSGLPSDRFSAERTGGSVSTLTIQRTQQEDSAVYLCASSLGQSNYGYTFGSGTRLTVV.

The genes are TRBV28 and TRBJ2-1, with D unresolved. Germline assignment: CDR1 MDHEN and CDR2 SYDVKM. This CDR3 spans 12 amino acids. Trimming removed 5 bases at V and 7 bases at J, with 9 bases between. In nucleotides, the CDR3 is TGTGCCAGCAGTCTACTCAGAAATGAGCAGTTCTTC. This codes for CASSLLRNEQFF.

The chain employs TRBV19 and TRBJ2-6, with D tentatively TRBD1 or TRBD2 (5 bases each). The CDR3 totals 17 residues. V gave up 4 bases and J gave up 0 bases, with 13 bases separating them. CDR1 and CDR2 from the germline V gene are LNHDA and SQIVND (reference sequence). Written as DNA, the CDR3 is TGTGCCAGTAGTAGGGGACCGCCAGTCTCTGGGGCCAACGTCCTGACTTTC. The encoded protein is CASSRGPPVSGANVLTF.

The chain links TRBV29-1 to TRBJ1-1; D not resolved. This CDR3 spans 12 amino acids. Germline V gives CDR1 SQVTM, CDR2 ANQGSEA. V lost 6 bases, J lost 1 base, and 9 bases lay in between. In DNA, the CDR3 is TGCAGCGTCGTACCGGGGAACACTGAAGCTTTCTTT. The encoded protein is CSVVPGNTEAFF.

The chain links TRBV29-1 to TRBJ1-1, with no clear D. The V end lost 2 bases, the J end lost 1 base, and 8 bases lay between the germline ends. CDR1 is SQVTM and CDR2 is ANQGSEA in the germline V gene. This CDR3 contains 13 residues. CDR3 coding DNA: TGCAGCGTTGAACTGGGGTCGAACACTGAAGCTTTCTTT. It yields the protein CSVELGSNTEAFF.

The genes are TRBV15 and TRBJ2-3; unclear D gene. The CDR3 is 14 residues long. Deletions cut 2 bases from V and 2 bases from J, with 8 bases between. CDR1 LNHNV and CDR2 YYDKDF come from the germline V gene (reference sequence). The DNA of the CDR3 is TGTGCCACCAGCAGAAGGTCCTACACAGATACGCAGTATTTT. It yields the protein CATSRRSYTDTQYF.

This clone was detected a few times. J is TRBJ1-2 and V is TRBV28, with a tentative D call TRBD1 (5 bases). Deletions cut 7 bases from V and 2 bases from J, with 20 bases between. The CDR3 covers 16 residues. The V gene's germline CDR1 is MDHEN and CDR2 SYDVKM. CDR3 DNA sequence: TGTGCCAGCAAGCCAGGTGGCGGGGGGGGAAACTATGGCTACACCTTC. It specifies CASKPGGGGGNYGYTF.

J is TRBJ1-6 and V is TRBV12-5; D is undetermined. Germline lookup yields CDR1 LGHNT and CDR2 FRNRAP. The length of the CDR3 is 17 residues. The ends were cut back, 1 base at V and 5 bases at J, with 15 bases in the middle. CDR3 nucleotide sequence: TGTGCTAGTGGTTTGGGACATTTACCACCCCATAATTCACCCCTCCACTTT. Amino acid sequence: CASGLGHLPPHNSPLHF.

The chain recombines TRBV30 with TRBJ1-4; D ambiguous. Germline values: CDR1 GTSNPN, CDR2 SVGIG (reference sequence). CDR3 length: 14 amino acids. Trimming took 5 bases from V and 10 from J, leaving 20 bases between them. The CDR3 spells CAWRELRVPAKLFF. The CDR3 DNA is TGTGCCTGGCGAGAGTTGAGGGTCCCAGCAAAACTGTTTTTT.

A word on this clone: A junction end diverges from the germline sequence, so it may reflect a read error. The chain uses TRBV7-3 and TRBJ2-2, with D possibly TRBD2 on 6 matching bases. This CDR3 contains 13 residues. In germline, CDR1 is SGHTA, CDR2 FQGTGA. The CDR3 region is CASSLSGRRELVF. The CDR3 region has the DNA TGTGCCAGCAGCTTATCGGGGCGCCGGGAGCTGGTTTTT.

The CDR3 protein is CASSVTVSYEQYF. In DNA, the CDR3 is TGTGCCAGCAGCGTTACAGTCTCCTACGAGCAGTACTTC. The chain links TRBV7-8 to TRBJ2-7; D not resolved. Germline V gene sequence: CDR1 SGHVS, CDR2 FQNEAQ. V was pared by 5 bases and J by 0 bases, with 8 bases between. CDR3 length: 13 residues.

The chain recombines TRBV11-3 with TRBJ2-1, with D perhaps matching TRBD1 or TRBD2 (6 bases each). This CDR3 has 15 residues. CDR1 and CDR2 from the germline V gene are SGHNT and YENEEA. With 1 base removed from V and 7 bases from J, the gap between germline ends came to 14 bases. CDR3 amino acids: CASSLVGGPTNEQFF. DNA of the CDR3: TGTGCCAGCAGCTTAGTCGGGGGCCCGACTAATGAGCAGTTCTTC.

This clone occurred a few times. The V and J genes are TRBV15 and TRBJ2-1; no clear D. Trimming left V 3 bases short and J 2 bases short, with 8 bases between. The CDR3 consists of 14 residues. CDR1 LNHNV and CDR2 YYDKDF come from the germline V gene (reference sequence). In DNA, the CDR3 is TGTGCCACCAGCAGCTTATCTACCTACAATGAGCAGTTCTTC. Amino acid sequence: CATSSLSTYNEQFF.